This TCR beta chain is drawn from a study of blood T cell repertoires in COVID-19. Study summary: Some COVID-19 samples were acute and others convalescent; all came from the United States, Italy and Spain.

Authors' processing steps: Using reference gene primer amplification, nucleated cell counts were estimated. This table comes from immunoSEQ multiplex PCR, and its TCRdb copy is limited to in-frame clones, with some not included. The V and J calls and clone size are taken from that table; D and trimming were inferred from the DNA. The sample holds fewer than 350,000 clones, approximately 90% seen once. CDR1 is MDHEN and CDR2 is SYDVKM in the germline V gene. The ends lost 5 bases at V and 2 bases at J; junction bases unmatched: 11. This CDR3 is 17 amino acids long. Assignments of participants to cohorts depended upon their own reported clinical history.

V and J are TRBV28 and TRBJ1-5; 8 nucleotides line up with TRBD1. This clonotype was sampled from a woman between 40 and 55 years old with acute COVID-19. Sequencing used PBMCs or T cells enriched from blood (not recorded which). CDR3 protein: CASSPGGASSGNQPQHF. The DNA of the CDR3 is TGTGCCAGCAGTCCAGGGGGCGCCTCGAGTGGCAATCAGCCCCAGCATTTT.